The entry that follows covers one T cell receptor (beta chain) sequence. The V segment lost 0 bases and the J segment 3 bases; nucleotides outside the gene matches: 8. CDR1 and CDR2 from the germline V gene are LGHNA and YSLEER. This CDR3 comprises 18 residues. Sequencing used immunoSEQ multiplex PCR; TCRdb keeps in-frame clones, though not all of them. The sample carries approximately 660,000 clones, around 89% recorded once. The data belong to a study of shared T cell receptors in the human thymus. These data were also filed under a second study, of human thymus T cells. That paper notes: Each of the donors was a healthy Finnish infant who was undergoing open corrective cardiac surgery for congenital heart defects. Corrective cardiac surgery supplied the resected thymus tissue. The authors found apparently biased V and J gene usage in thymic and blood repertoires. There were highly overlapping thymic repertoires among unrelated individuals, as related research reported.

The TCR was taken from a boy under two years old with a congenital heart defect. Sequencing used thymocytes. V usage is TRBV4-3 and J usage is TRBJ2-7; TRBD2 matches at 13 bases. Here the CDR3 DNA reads TGCGCCAGCAGCCAAGAATGGACTAGCGGGAGATCTTTCTACGAGCAGTACTTC. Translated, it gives CASSQEWTSGRSFYEQYF.